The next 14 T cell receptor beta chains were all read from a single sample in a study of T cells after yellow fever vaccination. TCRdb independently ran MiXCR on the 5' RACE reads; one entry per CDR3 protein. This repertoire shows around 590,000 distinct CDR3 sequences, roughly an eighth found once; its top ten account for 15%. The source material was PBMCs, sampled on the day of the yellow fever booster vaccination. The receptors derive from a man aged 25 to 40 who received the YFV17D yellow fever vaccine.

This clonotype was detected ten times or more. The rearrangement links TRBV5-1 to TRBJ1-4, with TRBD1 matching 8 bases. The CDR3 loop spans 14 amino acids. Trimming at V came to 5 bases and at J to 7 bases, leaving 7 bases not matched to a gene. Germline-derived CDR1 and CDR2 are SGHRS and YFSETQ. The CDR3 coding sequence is TGCGCCAGCAGAGTCAGGGGGCAGGGTGAAAAACTGTTTTTT. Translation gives CASRVRGQGEKLFF.

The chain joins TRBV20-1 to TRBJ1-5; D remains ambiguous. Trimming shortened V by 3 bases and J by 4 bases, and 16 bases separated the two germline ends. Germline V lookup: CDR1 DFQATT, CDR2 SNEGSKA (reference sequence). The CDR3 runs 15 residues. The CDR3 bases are TGCAGTGCTAGGGAGACGACGGGCCAAAATCAGCCCCAGCATTTT. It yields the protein CSARETTGQNQPQHF.

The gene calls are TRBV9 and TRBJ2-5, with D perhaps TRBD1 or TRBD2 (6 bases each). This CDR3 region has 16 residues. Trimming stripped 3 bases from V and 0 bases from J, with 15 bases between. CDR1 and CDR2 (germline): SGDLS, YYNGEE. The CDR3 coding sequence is TGTGCCAGCAGCGCCCGCGGGACACAGTACCAAGAGACCCAGTACTTC. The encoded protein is CASSARGTQYQETQYF.

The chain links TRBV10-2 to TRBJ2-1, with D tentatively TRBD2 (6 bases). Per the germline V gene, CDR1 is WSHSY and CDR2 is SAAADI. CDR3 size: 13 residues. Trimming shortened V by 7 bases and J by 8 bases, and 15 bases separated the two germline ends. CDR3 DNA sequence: TGCGCCAGCACTGGACTAATGCTCGATGAGCAGTTCTTC. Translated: CASTGLMLDEQFF.

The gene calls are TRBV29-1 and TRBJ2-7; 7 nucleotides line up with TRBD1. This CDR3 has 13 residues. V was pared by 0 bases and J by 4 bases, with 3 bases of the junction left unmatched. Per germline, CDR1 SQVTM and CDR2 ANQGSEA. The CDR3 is CSVEDRGLYEQYF. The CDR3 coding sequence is TGCAGCGTTGAAGACAGGGGGTTGTACGAGCAGTACTTC.

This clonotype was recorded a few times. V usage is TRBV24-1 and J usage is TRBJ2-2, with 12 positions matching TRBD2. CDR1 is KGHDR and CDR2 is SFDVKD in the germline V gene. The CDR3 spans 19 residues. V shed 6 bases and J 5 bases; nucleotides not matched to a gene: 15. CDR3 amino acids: CATSTSGTSGPRVTGELFF. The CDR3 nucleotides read TGTGCCACCAGTACATCCGGGACTAGCGGGCCTAGGGTAACCGGGGAGCTGTTTTTT.

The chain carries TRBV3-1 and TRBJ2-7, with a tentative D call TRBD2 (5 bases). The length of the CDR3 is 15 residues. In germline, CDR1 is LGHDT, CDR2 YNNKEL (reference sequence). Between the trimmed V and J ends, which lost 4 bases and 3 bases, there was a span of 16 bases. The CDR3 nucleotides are TGTGCCAGCAGCCCCCTTTCTCGGGGAGTCTACGAGCAGTACTTC. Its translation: CASSPLSRGVYEQYF.

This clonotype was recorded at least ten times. DNA of the CDR3: TGTGCCAGCAGTCACCTGAGAACTGAAGCTTTCTTT. It codes for CASSHLRTEAFF. This chain links TRBV12-3 or TRBV12-4 with TRBJ1-1; no firm D call. The CDR3 contains 12 residues. Trimming removed 5 bases at V and 5 bases at J, with 9 bases between.

The CDR3 reads CASSLGRGPNTEAFF. The CDR3 DNA reads as TGTGCCAGCAGCTTAGGCCGGGGACCGAACACTGAAGCTTTCTTT. This rearrangement joins TRBV7-9 to TRBJ1-1, with D possibly being TRBD1 (5 bases). Trimming left V 1 base short and J 1 base short, with 10 bases between. The CDR3 length is 15 residues. Germline CDR1 is SEHNR and CDR2 is FQNEAQ (reference sequence).

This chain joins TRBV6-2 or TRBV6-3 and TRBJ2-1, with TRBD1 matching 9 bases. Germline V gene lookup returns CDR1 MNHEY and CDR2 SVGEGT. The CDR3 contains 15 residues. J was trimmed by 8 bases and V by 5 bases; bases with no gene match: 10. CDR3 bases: TGTGCCAGCAGTAACCGGGACAGGGTAGTGGATGAGCAGTTCTTC. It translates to CASSNRDRVVDEQFF.

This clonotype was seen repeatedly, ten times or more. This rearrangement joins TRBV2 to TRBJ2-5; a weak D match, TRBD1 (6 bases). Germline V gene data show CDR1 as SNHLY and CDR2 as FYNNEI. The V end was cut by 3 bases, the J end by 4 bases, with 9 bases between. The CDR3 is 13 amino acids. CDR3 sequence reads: CASSETGTETQYF. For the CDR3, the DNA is TGTGCCAGCAGTGAGACAGGAACAGAGACCCAGTACTTC. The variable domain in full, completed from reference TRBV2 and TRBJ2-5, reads EPEVTQTPSHQVTQMGQEVILRCVPISNHLYFYWYRQILGQKVEFLVSFYNNEISEKSEIFDDQFSVERPDGSNFTLKIRSTKLEDSAMYFCASSETGTETQYFGPGTRLLVL.

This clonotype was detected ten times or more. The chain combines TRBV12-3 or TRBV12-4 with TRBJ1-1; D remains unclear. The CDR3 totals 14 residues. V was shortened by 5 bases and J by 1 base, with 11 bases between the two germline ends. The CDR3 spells CASSHSAENTEAFF. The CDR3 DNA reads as TGTGCCAGCAGTCACTCGGCGGAGAACACTGAAGCTTTCTTT.

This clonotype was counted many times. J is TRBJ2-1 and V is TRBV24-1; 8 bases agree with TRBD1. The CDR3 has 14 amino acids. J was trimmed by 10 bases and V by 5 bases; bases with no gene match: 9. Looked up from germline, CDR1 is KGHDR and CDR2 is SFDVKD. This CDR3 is CATSGITGTGEQFF. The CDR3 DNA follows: TGTGCCACCAGTGGGATAACCGGGACAGGCGAGCAGTTCTTC.

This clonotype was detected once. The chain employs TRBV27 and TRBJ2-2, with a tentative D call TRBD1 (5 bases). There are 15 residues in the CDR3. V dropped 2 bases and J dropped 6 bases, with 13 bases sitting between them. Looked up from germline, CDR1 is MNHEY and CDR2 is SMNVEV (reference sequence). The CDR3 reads CASSLEAGLSGELFF. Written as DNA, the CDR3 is TGTGCCAGCAGTTTAGAGGCAGGGTTGTCCGGGGAGCTGTTTTTT.